These 21 T cell receptor beta chains share one sample of origin, sequenced in a study of spatial heterogeneity in lung cancer. TCRdb redid the calling of the 5' RACE reads with MiXCR, one entry per CDR3 protein. The sample consists of tens of thousands of distinct CDR3 sequences, just under 6% of them appearing once. The time point is: sample taken at primary tumor resection. The material was PBMCs, obtained at surgery. The receptor source for this set is a male donor with early-stage non-small cell lung cancer.

This clonotype showed up just a few times. The genes are TRBV30 and TRBJ1-4; possibly TRBD1 for D (6 bases). Trimming removed 5 bases from V and 7 bases from J, with 14 bases in between. The CDR3 contains 13 residues. Per germline, CDR1 GTSNPN and CDR2 SVGIG (reference sequence). CDR3 sequence reads: CAWSTGTSEKLFF. The CDR3 region has the DNA TGTGCCTGGTCGACAGGAACCAGTGAAAAACTGTTTTTT.

The sample holds many counts of this clonotype. CDR3 bases: TGTGCCAGCAGCCCCACGGGGGGAGGAAACTATGGCTACACCTTC. Residues: CASSPTGGGNYGYTF. J is TRBJ1-2 and V is TRBV7-2; the D gene is possibly TRBD1 (5 bases). V lost 5 bases to trimming and J lost 2 bases, with 15 bases between them. CDR1 and CDR2 (germline): SGHTA, FQGNSA. CDR3 length: 15 amino acids.

There are many counts of this clonotype. V is TRBV18 and J is TRBJ1-5, with unresolved D. The germline V gene has CDR1 KGHSH and CDR2 LQKENI. This CDR3 has 13 amino acids. Trimming left V 6 bases short and J 3 bases short, with 9 bases between. In DNA form, the CDR3 reads TGTGCCAGCTCCCTCGGGGACAATCAGCCCCAGCATTTT. Amino acid sequence: CASSLGDNQPQHF. Drawing the rest from reference TRBV18 and TRBJ1-5, the complete variable domain is NAGVMQNPRHLVRRRGQEARLRCSPMKGHSHVYWYRQLPEEGLKFMVYLQKENIIDESGMPKERFSAEFPKEGPSILRIQQVVRGDSAAYFCASSLGDNQPQHFGDGTRLSIL.

The gene calls are TRBV20-1 and TRBJ1-4; tentative D call: TRBD1 (5 bases). CDR3 length equals 13 residues. V lost 6 bases to trimming and J lost 6 bases, with 14 bases between them. CDR1 DFQATT and CDR2 SNEGSKA come from the germline V gene (reference sequence). The CDR3 nucleotides are TGCAGTGCCCATCCCGGGGGGGATGAAAAACTGTTTTTT. It translates to CSAHPGGDEKLFF.

This clonotype occurred many times. This chain uses TRBV3-1 with TRBJ2-2; D gene ambiguous. There are 14 residues in the CDR3. Germline V lookup: CDR1 LGHDT, CDR2 YNNKEL (reference sequence). V was pared by 4 bases and J by 2 bases, with 8 bases between. CDR3 in amino acids: CASSRNRNTGELFF. DNA of the CDR3: TGTGCCAGCAGCCGCAATAGAAACACCGGGGAGCTGTTTTTT.

This clonotype is labeled medium-sized (0.01 to 0.1%). The V gene is TRBV5-6, the J gene TRBJ1-5; maybe TRBD1 (5 bases). Between the trimmed V and J ends, which lost 5 bases and 7 bases, there was a span of 16 bases. This CDR3 is built from 14 residues. The germline CDR1 and CDR2 sequences are SGHDT and YYEEEE. The CDR3 protein is CASSGTGSKQPQHF. CDR3 nucleotide sequence: TGTGCCAGCAGTGGGACTGGTTCCAAACAGCCCCAGCATTTT.

The chain carries TRBV3-2 and TRBJ2-1. TRBV3-2 is a pseudogene locus. The CDR3 sequence is 15 residues long. Here the CDR3 reads CASSQEGRKYNEQFF. The DNA for the CDR3 is TGTGCCAGCAGCCAAGAAGGCAGGAAGTACAATGAGCAGTTCTTC.

In this sample, this clonotype turned up many times. The J gene is TRBJ2-2, the V gene TRBV19, with D uncertain. V lost 6 bases and J lost 5, with 16 bases in between. The V gene's germline CDR1 is LNHDA and CDR2 SQIVND (reference sequence). The CDR3 consists of 15 residues. The CDR3 reads CASRRTALGTGELFF. The CDR3 nucleotides are TGTGCCAGTAGGCGCACAGCACTCGGGACCGGGGAGCTGTTTTTT.

This clonotype was seen ten or more times. CDR3 bases: TGTGCCAGCAGCTCCCCCCGAATGGGCGAATATCAGCCCCAGCATTTT. It translates to CASSSPRMGEYQPQHF. The J gene is TRBJ1-5, the V gene TRBV7-2; D remains ambiguous. Germline-derived CDR1 and CDR2 are SGHTA and FQGNSA. This CDR3 region has 16 residues. Trimming shortened V by 4 bases and J by 5 bases, and 18 bases separated the two germline ends. Full variable domain (outside the CDR3, taken from reference TRBV7-2 and TRBJ1-5): GAGVSQSPSNKVTEKGKDVELRCDPISGHTALYWYRQSLGQGLEFLIYFQGNSAPDKSGLPSDRFSAERTGGSVSTLTIQRTQQEDSAVYLCASSSPRMGEYQPQHFGDGTRLSIL.

The table lists this clonotype with many counts. This chain links TRBV5-1 with TRBJ2-2, with TRBD1 identical over 7 bases. Germline trimming cut 4 bases from V and 1 base from J; bases unmatched to any gene: 13. Germline V gives CDR1 SGHRS, CDR2 YFSETQ. CDR3 size: 18 residues. CDR3 bases: TGCGCCAGCAGCGGGACCCTCAGACAGGGAAGGAACACCGGGGAGCTGTTTTTT. Encoded protein: CASSGTLRQGRNTGELFF.

The sample holds many counts of this clonotype. This rearrangement joins TRBV5-6 to TRBJ1-2; no clear D gene. Deletions cut 2 bases from V and 0 bases from J, with 8 bases between. Germline V gene lookup returns CDR1 SGHDT and CDR2 YYEEEE. The CDR3 runs to 14 residues. The CDR3 bases are TGTGCCAGCAGCTTTTGGGAAGCTAACTATGGCTACACCTTC. The encoded protein is CASSFWEANYGYTF.

This clonotype was detected many times. The chain uses TRBV6-2 or TRBV6-3 and TRBJ2-6, with 12 bases fitting TRBD2. This CDR3 is 17 amino acids long. The V gene's germline CDR1 is MNHEY and CDR2 SVGEGT. V lost 4 bases and J lost 8; bases outside the gene matches: 9. In DNA form, the CDR3 reads TGTGCCAGCAGTTCTTGGACTAGCGGGGTTCGGACCAACGTCCTGACTTTC. Its protein is CASSSWTSGVRTNVLTF.

This clonotype was detected ten times or more. The V call is TRBV7-9, the J call TRBJ2-1, with TRBD2 as a possible D gene (5 bases). The germline V and J ends were trimmed by 1 base and 2 bases, with 15 bases remaining between them. The CDR3 length is 17 residues. The germline gives CDR1 SEHNR, CDR2 FQNEAQ (reference sequence). The CDR3 DNA sequence: TGTGCCAGCAGCTTAGGGGTCCCTAGGAGGCCCTACAATGAGCAGTTCTTC. Residues: CASSLGVPRRPYNEQFF. The whole variable domain, filled in from reference TRBV7-9 and TRBJ2-1, reads DTGVSQNPRHKITKRGQNVTFRCDPISEHNRLYWYRQTLGQGPEFLTYFQNEAQLEKSRLLSDRFSAERPKGSFSTLEIQRTEQGDSAMYLCASSLGVPRRPYNEQFFGPGTRLTVL.

This clonotype has a handful of counts. The chain recombines TRBV14 with TRBJ1-1; no clear D gene. The germline gives CDR1 SGHDN, CDR2 FVKESK. Trimming left V 4 bases short and J 7 bases short, with 13 bases between. The CDR3 has 13 residues. CDR3 DNA sequence: TGTGCCAGCAGCCCCATACCGCTCGATGAAGCTTTCTTT. Its translation: CASSPIPLDEAFF. Looking up the rest from reference TRBV14 and TRBJ1-1 gives the full variable domain: EAGVTQFPSHSVIEKGQTVTLRCDPISGHDNLYWYRRVMGKEIKFLLHFVKESKQDESGMPNNRFLAERTGGTYSTLKVQPAELEDSGVYFCASSPIPLDEAFFGQGTRLTVV.

This clonotype has a count of ten or more. This sequence joins TRBV9 and TRBJ2-5; no reliable D call. V lost 3 bases and J 2 bases, leaving 14 bases between the germline ends. CDR3 length: 15 amino acids. Germline CDR1 is SGDLS and CDR2 is YYNGEE. The CDR3 DNA reads as TGTGCCAGCAGCGGTTTAGGTGTAGGGCAAGAGACCCAGTACTTC. It is translated as CASSGLGVGQETQYF.

This clonotype was found many times. The rearrangement joins TRBV7-9 to TRBJ2-5; D is undetermined. The V gene lost 5 bases and the J gene lost 5 bases, with 9 bases spanning the gap. The germline CDR1 and CDR2 sequences are SEHNR and FQNEAQ (reference sequence). The CDR3 is made up of 12 amino acids. In DNA, the CDR3 is TGTGCCAGCAGCCCTTCGTTTGAGACCCAGTACTTC. As protein: CASSPSFETQYF.

This clonotype was observed many times. The rearrangement uses TRBV18 and TRBJ2-3; 8 bases are shared with TRBD2. The CDR3 extends over 15 amino acids. Germline V gene lookup returns CDR1 KGHSH and CDR2 LQKENI. J lost 6 bases, V lost 2 bases, and 7 bases had no gene match. The CDR3 region is CASSPRRREADTQYF. CDR3 nucleotides: TGTGCCAGCTCACCAAGGAGGCGGGAGGCGGATACGCAGTATTTT.

This clonotype was observed many times. CDR3 nucleotide sequence: TGTGCCAGCAGCTCACCCCTAGCGGGAGGTAAGGACAATGAGCAGTTCTTC. This gives the protein CASSSPLAGGKDNEQFF. This rearrangement joins TRBV11-2 to TRBJ2-1; TRBD2 matches at 11 bases. Germline-derived CDR1 and CDR2 are SGHAT and FQNNGV. This CDR3 contains 17 residues. The V and J ends lost 4 bases and 5 bases, in that order; junction bases with no gene match: 10.

This clonotype was found many times. The V gene is TRBV27, the J gene TRBJ2-2, with D maybe TRBD2 (5 bases). Germline CDR1 MNHEY, CDR2 SMNVEV (reference sequence). The V end was cut by 2 bases, the J end by 4 bases, with 5 bases between. This CDR3 is 13 amino acids long. CDR3 nucleotides: TGTGCCAGCAGTTTACGGGGCACCGGGGAGCTGTTTTTT. This encodes CASSLRGTGELFF.

This clonotype came up many times. The V call is TRBV30, the J call TRBJ2-7, with TRBD2 identical over 9 bases. J was trimmed by 4 bases and V by 1 base; bases with no gene match: 5. The CDR3 sequence is 14 residues long. The germline V gene encodes CDR1 GTSNPN and CDR2 SVGIG (reference sequence). CDR3 coding DNA: TGTGCCTGGAGTGACGCGGGAGGGCTTTACGAGCAGTACTTC. It codes for CAWSDAGGLYEQYF.

This clonotype was counted at least ten times. The J gene is TRBJ2-1, the V gene TRBV20-1, with 12 bases aligning to TRBD2. The CDR3 extends over 18 amino acids. In germline, CDR1 is DFQATT, CDR2 SNEGSKA (reference sequence). Trimming at V came to 6 bases and at J to 1 base, leaving 13 bases not matched to a gene. The CDR3 reads CSAQTRTSGVRSYNEQFF. CDR3 DNA sequence: TGCAGTGCCCAAACCCGGACTAGCGGGGTAAGGTCCTACAATGAGCAGTTCTTC.